The 24 T cell receptor beta chains below were found in one sample sequenced in a study of blood T cell repertoires in COVID-19 (TCRdb year 2020). The library was made by the immunoSEQ multiplex PCR assay. TCRdb stores this immuneACCESS table with in-frame sequences only. Part of the clones is absent; in the studies checked, under half of the shortfall reflects unresolved V genes, and no reason is known for the rest. This sample lists approximately 210,000 clones; about 83% were detected once. About 7.3% of the sample is held by the ten biggest clonotypes. The sequenced sample consisted of peripheral blood. The receptors were gathered from a woman aged 50 to 60 with active or convalescent COVID-19.

This chain joins TRBV11-2 and TRBJ2-7; TRBD2 agrees at 7 bases. CDR3 length: 14 residues. Germline loops: CDR1 SGHAT, CDR2 FQNNGV. Germline trimming cut 0 bases from V and 3 bases from J; bases unmatched to any gene: 2. The CDR3 protein is CASSLERGYYEQYV. The DNA for the CDR3 is TGTGCCAGCAGCTTAGAGCGGGGGTACTACGAGCAGTACGTC.

V and J are TRBV9 and TRBJ1-4, with D possibly matching TRBD1 (6 bases). V was shortened by 4 bases and J by 7 bases, with 17 bases between the two germline ends. The CDR3 has 15 residues. CDR1 SGDLS and CDR2 YYNGEE come from the germline V gene. This chain's CDR3 is CASSPSTGRGEKLFF. The CDR3 nucleotides read TGTGCCAGCAGCCCCAGTACAGGGAGGGGTGAAAAACTGTTTTTT. Complete variable domain (other parts from reference TRBV9 and TRBJ1-4): DSGVTQTPKHLITATGQRVTLRCSPRSGDLSVYWYQQSLDQGLQFLIQYYNGEERAKGNILERFSAQQFPDLHSELNLSSLELGDSALYFCASSPSTGRGEKLFFGSGTQLSVL.

This chain connects TRBV25-1 to TRBJ1-2; no clear D gene. The CDR3 has 13 amino acids. V lost 9 bases to trimming and J lost 0 bases, with 11 bases between them. Per germline, CDR1 MGHDK and CDR2 SYGVNS. The DNA of the CDR3 is TGTGCCAGTCGAGACGGGACTAACTATGGCTACACCTTC. The encoded protein is CASRDGTNYGYTF.

This chain uses TRBV30 with TRBJ1-3; tentatively, D is TRBD1 (5 bases). The ends were cut back, 2 bases at V and 0 bases at J, with 11 bases in the middle. In germline, CDR1 is GTSNPN, CDR2 SVGIG (reference sequence). This CDR3 has 15 amino acids. CDR3 coding DNA: TGTGCCTGGAGTCTGGACACCGTCTCTGGAAACACCATATATTTT. Its protein is CAWSLDTVSGNTIYF.

This clone appeared a single time. This chain uses TRBV4-2 with TRBJ2-1, with D hard to call. CDR1 and CDR2 from the germline V gene are LGHNA and YNFKEQ. Trimming took 1 base from V and 1 from J, leaving 8 bases between them. The CDR3 has 15 amino acids. This CDR3 reads CASSQVSESYNEQFF. In nucleotides, the CDR3 is TGTGCCAGCAGCCAAGTCAGCGAGTCCTACAATGAGCAGTTCTTC.

The chain uses TRBV28 and TRBJ1-2; a weak D match, TRBD1 (6 bases). Trimming pared 3 bases from V and 5 bases from J, leaving 16 bases between. The CDR3 contains 15 residues. Germline V CDR1 and CDR2: MDHEN, SYDVKM. CDR3 in DNA: TGTGCCAGCAGTTTCCCCACAGGGTTAGGTTATGGCTACACCTTC. Encoded protein: CASSFPTGLGYGYTF.

The V and J genes are TRBV6-5 and TRBJ1-1; 8 bases are shared with TRBD1. The CDR3 consists of 15 residues. The junction had 7 bases not matched to a gene; V was cut back by 6 bases and J by 1 base. The germline V gene has CDR1 MNHEY and CDR2 SVGAGI. CDR3 residues: CASSRVDRGNTEAFF. As DNA, the CDR3 is TGTGCCAGCAGCCGGGTCGACAGGGGGAACACTGAAGCTTTCTTT.

J is TRBJ2-7 and V is TRBV23-1; no clear D gene. TRBV23-1 qualifies as an ORF whose function is uncertain. This CDR3 spans 15 amino acids. Trimming took 0 bases from V and 0 from J, leaving 9 bases between them. The DNA of the CDR3 is TGCGCCAGCAGTCAATCGTCAAACAACTCCTACGAGCAGTACTTC. Its protein is CASSQSSNNSYEQYF.

This clone occurred many times. The genes are TRBV5-1 and TRBJ2-7; 16 bases line up with TRBD2. Looked up from germline, CDR1 is SGHRS and CDR2 is YFSETQ. The CDR3 spans 17 residues. J gave up 3 bases and V 4 bases, and 7 bases lay outside the gene matches. The DNA for the CDR3 is TGCGCCAGCAGCCCTGGGACTAGCGGGAGGGTTCACTACGAGCAGTACTTC. Residues: CASSPGTSGRVHYEQYF.

This chain uses TRBV27 with TRBJ2-7; D perhaps matches TRBD2 (5 bases). Between the trimmed V and J ends, which lost 4 bases and 2 bases, there was a span of 21 bases. The V gene's germline CDR1 is MNHEY and CDR2 SMNVEV (reference sequence). The length of the CDR3 is 17 residues. The CDR3 is CASSSRAGPLRAYEQYF. CDR3 DNA sequence: TGTGCCAGCAGTTCACGGGCGGGCCCCCTTAGGGCCTACGAGCAGTACTTC.

The CDR3 loop reads CASSQQGRGQYV. The CDR3 DNA follows: TGTGCCAGCAGCCAACAGGGTAGGGGGCAGTACGTC. V and J are TRBV3-1 (or the pseudogene TRBV3-2) and TRBJ2-7, with D possibly being TRBD1 (5 bases). Trimming cost V 2 bases and J 9 bases, with 11 bases left between them. The CDR3 extends over 12 amino acids. The germline gives CDR1 LGHDT, CDR2 YNNKEL (reference sequence).

V and J are TRBV2 and TRBJ2-4; 8 bases line up with TRBD2. This CDR3 has 15 amino acids. Germline-derived CDR1 and CDR2 are SNHLY and FYNNEI. With 5 bases clipped from V and 6 bases from J, the junction kept 9 bases outside the gene matches. The CDR3 region is CASSRGGLAGNIQYF. The CDR3 bases are TGTGCCAGCAGTCGGGGAGGGCTAGCGGGAAACATTCAGTACTTC.

This chain links TRBV18 with TRBJ1-1; a weak D match, TRBD1 (5 bases). The CDR3 has 15 amino acids. V was shortened by 2 bases and J by 1 base, with 11 bases between the two germline ends. Germline V gene lookup returns CDR1 KGHSH and CDR2 LQKENI. The chain's CDR3 is CASSPLGQGNTEAFF. DNA for the CDR3: TGTGCCAGCTCACCATTGGGGCAGGGGAACACTGAAGCTTTCTTT.

The rearrangement joins TRBV12-3 or TRBV12-4 to TRBJ1-1, with D hard to call. V was clipped by 6 bases and J by 0 bases, with 8 bases between them. This CDR3 comprises 13 residues. CDR3 residues: CASRARLNTEAFF. The CDR3 nucleotides are TGTGCCAGCAGGGCCAGATTGAACACTGAAGCTTTCTTT.

V gene TRBV28 combines with J gene TRBJ1-1; the match to TRBD1 covers 9 bases. Losses at the gene ends were 4 bases for V and 4 bases for J; bases not matched to a gene: 7. CDR3 size: 15 residues. Germline V gene data show CDR1 as MDHEN and CDR2 as SYDVKM. CDR3 loop: CASSSLTGGRTEAFF. DNA of the CDR3: TGTGCCAGCAGTTCCTTGACAGGGGGACGCACTGAAGCTTTCTTT.

This chain uses TRBV7-9 with TRBJ1-1; 12 nucleotides match TRBD1. After removal of 8 bases from V and 0 bases from J, the junction contained 1 base not matched to a gene. CDR3 length: 14 amino acids. Germline loops: CDR1 SEHNR, CDR2 FQNEAQ (reference sequence). The CDR3 nucleotides are TGTGCCAGCGGGACAGGGGGCTTGAACACTGAAGCTTTCTTT. It codes for CASGTGGLNTEAFF. Full variable domain (missing parts from reference TRBV7-9 and TRBJ1-1): DTGVSQNPRHKITKRGQNVTFRCDPISEHNRLYWYRQTLGQGPEFLTYFQNEAQLEKSRLLSDRFSAERPKGSFSTLEIQRTEQGDSAMYLCASGTGGLNTEAFFGQGTRLTVV.

The rearrangement joins TRBV12-3 or TRBV12-4 to TRBJ1-4; D might be TRBD1 (5 bases). V lost 6 bases to trimming and J lost 8 bases, with 10 bases between them. This CDR3 region has 12 residues. CDR3 loop: CASSRRTEKLFF. The CDR3 DNA follows: TGTGCCAGCAGCCGCCGGACAGAAAAACTGTTTTTT.

Here the CDR3 reads CASSYSGGLMKTQYF. DNA of the CDR3: TGTGCCAGCAGTTACTCGGGGGGGCTTATGAAGACCCAGTACTTC. J is TRBJ2-5 and V is TRBV6-5; D is perhaps TRBD2 (7 bases). CDR1 and CDR2 (germline): MNHEY, SVGAGI. This CDR3 has 15 residues. Between the trimmed V and J ends, which lost 0 bases and 6 bases, there was a span of 14 bases.

This clone was detected a few times. The chain joins TRBV3-1 (or the pseudogene TRBV3-2) to TRBJ1-2, with unresolved D. V was trimmed by 2 bases and J by 8 bases, leaving 15 bases between them. From germline, CDR1 is LGHDT and CDR2 YNNKEL (reference sequence). The CDR3 has 14 residues. CDR3 DNA: TGTGCCAGCAGCCAATTGAGTACAGATTTCGGCTACACCTTC. It specifies CASSQLSTDFGYTF.

This sequence joins TRBV19 and TRBJ1-1; 9 positions match TRBD1. From germline, CDR1 is LNHDA and CDR2 SQIVND (reference sequence). J was trimmed by 3 bases and V by 3 bases; bases with no gene match: 8. The CDR3 contains 16 residues. The chain's CDR3 is CASSIGTGILDTEAFF. CDR3 bases: TGTGCCAGTAGTATCGGGACAGGGATATTGGACACTGAAGCTTTCTTT. Drawing the rest from reference TRBV19 and TRBJ1-1, the complete variable domain is DGGITQSPKYLFRKEGQNVTLSCEQNLNHDAMYWYRQDPGQGLRLIYYSQIVNDFQKGDIAEGYSVSREKKESFPLTVTSAQKNPTAFYLCASSIGTGILDTEAFFGQGTRLTVV.

The chain links TRBV7-3 to TRBJ2-1, with D possibly being TRBD2 (6 bases). Germline CDR1 is SGHTA and CDR2 is FQGTGA. The CDR3 totals 15 residues. V lost 0 bases, J lost 8 bases, and 14 bases lay in between. The CDR3 spells CASSLTGGGVDEQFF. CDR3 sequence (DNA): TGTGCCAGCAGCTTAACGGGGGGAGGTGTAGATGAGCAGTTCTTC.

The rearrangement uses TRBV28 and TRBJ1-3; 8 nucleotides match TRBD1. There are 15 residues in the CDR3. Per the germline V gene, CDR1 is MDHEN and CDR2 is SYDVKM. Germline trimming cut 10 bases from V and 0 bases from J; bases unmatched to any gene: 8. The CDR3 loop is CATNPGQDSGNTIYF. Written as DNA, the CDR3 is TGTGCCACCAATCCGGGACAGGACTCTGGAAACACCATATATTTT.

The rearrangement uses TRBV6-1 and TRBJ1-1; TRBD1 matches at 9 bases. The V gene end was trimmed by 3 bases and the J gene end by 0 bases; junction bases not matched to a gene: 5. Per germline, CDR1 MNHNS and CDR2 SASEGT. This CDR3 has 16 amino acids. CDR3 region: CASSDEQGAVNTEAFF. The CDR3 nucleotides read TGTGCCAGCAGTGATGAACAGGGGGCAGTGAACACTGAAGCTTTCTTT.

The gene calls are TRBV7-2 and TRBJ2-7, with D perhaps TRBD2 (6 bases). CDR1 and CDR2 from the germline V gene are SGHTA and FQGNSA. This CDR3 is built from 15 residues. V lost 2 bases, J lost 0 bases, and 11 bases lay in between. The CDR3 loop reads CASSLRGGTSYEQYF. DNA for the CDR3: TGTGCCAGCAGCTTACGAGGCGGGACCTCCTACGAGCAGTACTTC.